The clone carrying this T cell receptor (beta chain) was seen ten or more times. Antigen unknown. The lymph nodes were axillary draining lymph nodes from breast cancer patients. MiXCR was run by TCRdb on the multiplex PCR reads, yielding one entry per CDR3 protein. The table has approximately 140,000 distinct CDR3 sequences, approximately 29% seen once. This CDR3 spans 14 amino acids. The V segment lost 5 bases and the J segment 8 bases; nucleotides outside the gene matches: 10. Per germline, CDR1 SGHRS and CDR2 YFSETQ. This entry belongs to a study of breast tumors, draining lymph nodes, adjacent tissues. Study conclusions and caveats: Data fit most tumor T cells coming from lymph node, expanding in tumor. Tumor TCR diversity was below lymph nodes but above nontumor tissue. That most tumor T cells come from lymph nodes remained unproven.

The receptor's source is a female donor with breast cancer. Some clones in this sample may be carry-over from other donors' samples. Sequenced material: axillary lymph node tissue. The chain joins TRBV5-1 to TRBJ1-2, with 9 bases matching TRBD1. CDR3 bases: TGCGCCAGCAGGAGGGACAGGGAGGGCGGCGGCTACACCTTC. Translating gives CASRRDREGGGYTF.